What follows describes a single TCR beta chain. These data are taken from a study of T-cell memory formation after mild COVID-19. TCRdb ran MiXCR on the 5' RACE reads and lists one entry per CDR3 protein. The table lists about 560,000 distinct CDR3 sequences, 20% to 25% of them singletons. The receptor was isolated from an adult woman who had mild COVID-19 (a few samples of this study predate the infection). Cell type and time point are not known. Sequenced sample: PBMCs or a T cell subset sorted from them (not recorded which).

The CDR3 protein is CASSSLAGEGGETQYF. CDR3 nucleotide sequence: TGTGCCAGCAGTTCCCTAGCGGGGGAAGGGGGAGAGACCCAGTACTTC. The chain carries TRBV2 and TRBJ2-5; TRBD2 matches at 10 bases. The CDR3 extends over 16 amino acids. Per germline, CDR1 SNHLY and CDR2 FYNNEI. V was pared by 5 bases and J by 4 bases, with 10 bases of the junction left unmatched. Supplemented by reference TRBV2 and TRBJ2-5, the full variable domain reads EPEVTQTPSHQVTQMGQEVILRCVPISNHLYFYWYRQILGQKVEFLVSFYNNEISEKSEIFDDQFSVERPDGSNFTLKIRSTKLEDSAMYFCASSSLAGEGGETQYFGPGTRLLVL.